The next 21 T cell receptor beta chains were all read from a single sample in a study of blood T cells in healthy people across ages. Using a J-beta primer mix together with a sample-barcoded 5' primer, a second PCR was run for about 6 to 11 cycles. TCRdb called the 5' RACE reads again in MiXCR, with one record for every CDR3 protein. Of more than 500,000 distinct CDR3 sequences listed, roughly a quarter are singletons. The data were also submitted as part of a second study, on T cells of mothers and their children.

Specimen: blood. The receptors come from a boy aged 2 to 10 in good health.

The chain has TRBV3-1 and TRBJ1-2; D not resolved. The V gene's germline CDR1 is LGHDT and CDR2 YNNKEL (reference sequence). The CDR3 is made up of 14 amino acids. Trimming shortened V by 0 bases and J by 3 bases, and 8 bases separated the two germline ends. This chain's CDR3 is CASSQDRVYYGYTF. The CDR3 nucleotides read TGTGCCAGCAGCCAAGATCGGGTTTACTATGGCTACACCTTC.

This clonotype has a handful of counts. J is TRBJ1-2 and V is TRBV7-9, with no clear D. Per the germline V gene, CDR1 is SEHNR and CDR2 is FQNEAQ (reference sequence). V lost 1 base, J lost 6 bases, and 6 bases lay in between. The CDR3 runs to 12 residues. The CDR3 protein is CASSLDINGYTF. In nucleotides, the CDR3 is TGTGCCAGCAGCTTAGATATAAATGGCTACACCTTC.

V is TRBV6-2 or TRBV6-3 and J is TRBJ2-3; possibly TRBD2 for D (6 bases). CDR1 is MNHEY and CDR2 is SVGEGT in the germline V gene. The CDR3 is made up of 17 amino acids. V shed 3 bases and J shed 7 bases, with 23 bases lying between them. The CDR3 DNA reads as TGTGCCAGCAGTTATGTTGCTTGGCGGGACCGACCGAATACGCAGTATTTT. As protein: CASSYVAWRDRPNTQYF.

The chain has TRBV7-9 and TRBJ2-7; 12 positions agree with TRBD2. V shed 1 base, J shed 3 bases, and the junction held 7 bases outside the gene matches. The CDR3 contains 17 residues. Germline CDR1 and CDR2: SEHNR and FQNEAQ (reference sequence). CDR3 residues: CASSLVTSGGYLYEQYF. The CDR3 DNA follows: TGTGCCAGCAGCTTAGTGACTAGCGGGGGCTACCTCTACGAGCAGTACTTC.

The genes are TRBV12-3 or TRBV12-4 and TRBJ2-7, with D hard to call. The germline V and J ends were trimmed by 5 bases and 2 bases, with 7 bases remaining between them. The CDR3 sequence is 12 residues long. The CDR3, as DNA: TGTGCCAGCAGTCCGATTCCCTACGAGCAGTACTTC. Its protein is CASSPIPYEQYF.

The chain has TRBV7-2 and TRBJ1-2; D unresolved. This CDR3 has 15 residues. Germline V gives CDR1 SGHTA, CDR2 FQGNSA. V lost 0 bases to trimming and J lost 8 bases, with 16 bases between them. As DNA, the CDR3 is TGTGCCAGCAGCTTAGCGGTTAGAATCGCCGGGGGCTACACCTTC. Encoded protein: CASSLAVRIAGGYTF.

V and J are TRBV19 and TRBJ2-1, with D perhaps matching TRBD1 or TRBD2 (5 bases each). The J call may be incorrect, as the DNA end agrees better with TRBJ2-5. In germline, CDR1 is LNHDA, CDR2 SQIVND (reference sequence). The CDR3 loop spans 17 amino acids. As DNA, the CDR3 is TGTGCCAGTAGTCCTAGGACCGGGACCCTGGGTCGGGAGACCCAGTACTTC. It translates to CASSPRTGTLGRETQYF.

The rearrangement uses TRBV6-2 or TRBV6-3 and TRBJ2-1; D is unclear. CDR3 length: 11 residues. Germline V gene sequence: CDR1 MNHEY, CDR2 SVGEGT. V lost 6 bases, J lost 9 bases, and 9 bases lay in between. CDR3 bases: TGTGCCAGCAGCACGGAAGTTGAGCAGTTCTTC. This sequence encodes CASSTEVEQFF.

CDR3 region: CASSIRVAGAYEQYF. The CDR3 DNA is TGTGCCAGCAGTATACGGGTAGCGGGGGCTTACGAGCAGTACTTC. This chain uses TRBV2 with TRBJ2-7; the match to TRBD2 covers 9 bases. Looked up from germline, CDR1 is SNHLY and CDR2 is FYNNEI. CDR3 length: 15 amino acids. The ends lost 5 bases at V and 4 bases at J; junction bases unmatched: 9.

This chain joins TRBV15 and TRBJ2-1; 8 bases map to TRBD2. Trimming cost V 5 bases and J 4 bases; bases outside gene matches: 10. This CDR3 is 16 amino acids long. CDR1 is LNHNV, CDR2 YYDKDF, per germline (reference sequence). The CDR3 reads CATSGELAVIYNEQFF. CDR3 DNA: TGTGCCACCAGCGGGGAACTAGCGGTGATATACAATGAGCAGTTCTTC.

This rearrangement joins TRBV4-1 to TRBJ1-4; D is undetermined. The CDR3 sequence is 16 residues long. Germline V gene lookup returns CDR1 MGHRA and CDR2 YSYEKL. The V end was cut by 4 bases, the J end by 7 bases, with 19 bases between. CDR3 sequence reads: CASSLLEGPWGEKLFF. In nucleotides, the CDR3 is TGCGCCAGCAGCCTGTTAGAGGGTCCTTGGGGTGAAAAACTGTTTTTT.

The rearrangement links TRBV3-1 to TRBJ2-5; D gene uncertain. There are 15 residues in the CDR3. Germline lookup yields CDR1 LGHDT and CDR2 YNNKEL (reference sequence). V was shortened by 0 bases and J by 1 base, with 9 bases between the two germline ends. CDR3 loop: CASSQDGASQETQYF. CDR3 nucleotide sequence: TGTGCCAGCAGCCAAGACGGAGCCAGCCAAGAGACCCAGTACTTC.

Comments on this clonotype: A read error may account for a junction end that differs from germline. The rearrangement uses TRBV12-3 or TRBV12-4 and TRBJ2-1; 8 bases are shared with TRBD2. There are 16 residues in the CDR3. The CDR3 sequence: CASSIPSGGPYNEQFF. The DNA for the CDR3 is TGCGCCAGCAGTATCCCGAGCGGGGGCCCCTACAATGAGCAGTTCTTC.

This clonotype has only a few counts. The V gene is TRBV3-1, the J gene TRBJ2-1, with TRBD2 matching 9 bases. The CDR3 consists of 16 residues. V lost 2 bases and J lost 5; bases outside the gene matches: 7. Germline-derived CDR1 and CDR2 are LGHDT and YNNKEL (reference sequence). The CDR3 here is CASSQTLTSGNNEQFF. For the CDR3, the DNA is TGTGCCAGCAGCCAAACCCTGACTAGCGGTAACAATGAGCAGTTCTTC.

The chain combines TRBV5-5 with TRBJ2-6, with a tentative D call TRBD1 (5 bases). Trimming took off 0 bases at V and 0 bases at J, with 10 bases between the two ends. Germline CDR1 reads SGHKS; CDR2 reads YYEKEE (reference sequence). CDR3 length: 17 amino acids. The CDR3 sequence is CASSLAAGRSGANVLTF. CDR3 DNA sequence: TGTGCCAGCAGCTTGGCAGCAGGGCGCTCTGGGGCCAACGTCCTGACTTTC.

CDR3 residues: CASSYRAPNTEAFF. In DNA, the CDR3 is TGTGCCAGCAGTTATAGGGCCCCAAACACTGAAGCTTTCTTT. V and J are TRBV27 and TRBJ1-1; no clear D gene. Germline values: CDR1 MNHEY, CDR2 SMNVEV (reference sequence). This CDR3 has 14 residues. The V gene lost 4 bases and the J gene lost 2 bases, with 11 bases spanning the gap.

The V call is TRBV20-1, the J call TRBJ1-1, with 8 bases that match TRBD1. Trimming at V came to 6 bases and at J to 9 bases, leaving 12 bases not matched to a gene. Germline V lookup: CDR1 DFQATT, CDR2 SNEGSKA (reference sequence). The CDR3 sequence is 13 residues long. CDR3 protein: CSAFSYRGGKAFF. The CDR3 DNA reads as TGCAGTGCATTCTCTTACAGGGGGGGGAAAGCTTTCTTT.

The gene calls are TRBV9 and TRBJ2-3; D gene ambiguous. Per germline, CDR1 SGDLS and CDR2 YYNGEE. V was cut by 3 bases and J by 0 bases, with 8 bases left in between. The length of the CDR3 is 14 residues. The CDR3 protein is CASSADGSTDTQYF. The CDR3 DNA reads as TGTGCCAGCAGCGCGGACGGAAGCACAGATACGCAGTATTTT.

This clonotype was seen a few times. V usage is TRBV20-1 and J usage is TRBJ1-2; possibly TRBD1 for D (5 bases). The V gene's germline CDR1 is DFQATT and CDR2 SNEGSKA (reference sequence). CDR3 length: 14 residues. V lost 3 bases to trimming and J lost 6 bases, with 17 bases between them. The CDR3 region is CSASSTGRGHGYTF. In DNA, the CDR3 is TGCAGTGCTAGTTCAACGGGACGGGGTCATGGCTACACCTTC.

The chain uses TRBV7-2 and TRBJ2-5, with D unclear. There are 13 residues in the CDR3. The V end was cut by 2 bases, the J end by 5 bases, with 9 bases between. The germline V gene encodes CDR1 SGHTA and CDR2 FQGNSA. In DNA form, the CDR3 reads TGTGCCAGCAGCTTAAGAAAGAGGGAGACCCAGTACTTC. Protein: CASSLRKRETQYF. The complete variable domain, with remaining parts taken from reference TRBV7-2 and TRBJ2-5, reads GAGVSQSPSNKVTEKGKDVELRCDPISGHTALYWYRQSLGQGLEFLIYFQGNSAPDKSGLPSDRFSAERTGGSVSTLTIQRTQQEDSAVYLCASSLRKRETQYFGPGTRLLVL.

Concerning this clonotype itself: At one end, the junction sequence differs from germline, possibly due to a read error. The rearrangement uses TRBV19 and TRBJ2-1; D possibly corresponds to TRBD2 (5 bases). The CDR3 has 13 amino acids. The germline V gene has CDR1 LNHDA and CDR2 SQIVND (reference sequence). The CDR3 DNA is TGTGCCAGTAGTATCATTAGCGTCAATCAGCAGTTCTTC. Protein sequence: CASSIISVNQQFF.